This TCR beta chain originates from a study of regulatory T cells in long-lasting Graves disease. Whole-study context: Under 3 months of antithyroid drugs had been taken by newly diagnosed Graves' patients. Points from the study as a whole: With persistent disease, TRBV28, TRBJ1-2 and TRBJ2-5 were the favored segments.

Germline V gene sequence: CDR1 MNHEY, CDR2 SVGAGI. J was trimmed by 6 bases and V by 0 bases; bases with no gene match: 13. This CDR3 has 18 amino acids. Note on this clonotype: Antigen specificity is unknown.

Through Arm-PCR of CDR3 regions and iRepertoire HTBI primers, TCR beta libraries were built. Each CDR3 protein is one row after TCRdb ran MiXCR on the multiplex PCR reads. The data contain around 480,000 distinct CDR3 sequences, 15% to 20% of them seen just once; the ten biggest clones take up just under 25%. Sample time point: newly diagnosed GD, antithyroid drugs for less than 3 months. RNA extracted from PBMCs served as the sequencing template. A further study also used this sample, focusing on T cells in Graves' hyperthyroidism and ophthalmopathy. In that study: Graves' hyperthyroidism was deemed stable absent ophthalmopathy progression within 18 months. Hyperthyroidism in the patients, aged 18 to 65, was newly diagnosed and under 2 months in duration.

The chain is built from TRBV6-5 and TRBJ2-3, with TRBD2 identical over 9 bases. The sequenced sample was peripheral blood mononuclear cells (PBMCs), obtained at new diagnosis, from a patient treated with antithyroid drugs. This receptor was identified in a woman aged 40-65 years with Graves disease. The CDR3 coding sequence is TGTGCCAGCAGTTACTCGAGGCTAGCGGGGCTCCATCGGGATACGCAGTATTTT. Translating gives CASSYSRLAGLHRDTQYF.